Listed below are T cell receptor beta chains from one sample, sequenced in a study of metastatic and nonmetastatic thyroid tumors. MiXCR re-clonotyped the PCR reads for TCRdb. The sample holds more than 25,000 clones, approximately 8% seen once. The sequenced material came from blood. The receptor source for this set is a female donor with papillary thyroid cancer or a benign thyroid nodule (not recorded which). Some clones in this sample may be carry-over from other donors' samples. Both conserved end residues are part of each CDR3. Fields, in order: clone size, J gene, D gene, V gene, CDR3 DNA, CDR3 protein. The D gene is left open where the match is weak. Size is stated for part of the rows, as once, few or many counts, or as a class when the clone is expanded.

>many|TRBJ2-3|.|TRBV19
TGTGCCAGTTTGGCGGGTCGCACAGATACGCAGTATTTT
CASLAGRTDTQYF
>medium-sized|TRBJ2-3|TRBD2|TRBV5-6
TGTGCCGGAGGGACTAGCGGGGGCCGATTAGGGATAAATACGCAGTATTTT
CAGGTSGGRLGINTQYF
>many|TRBJ2-4|TRBD1|TRBV5-1
TGCGCCAGCCGGGACAGGGGACAGGGAGCCAAAAACATTCAGTACTTC
CASRDRGQGAKNIQYF
>.|TRBJ2-1|TRBD2|TRBV5-4
TGTGCCAGCAGCTTGGTTAGCGGGTACAATGAGCAGTTCTTC
CASSLVSGYNEQFF
>many|TRBJ2-3|.|TRBV20-1
TGCAGTGCTAGAGATTGGGGCGCAGATACGCAGTATTTT
CSARDWGADTQYF
>many|TRBJ2-1|.|TRBV7-2
TGTGCCAGCAGCTTAGACAGGTACAATGAGCAGTTCTTC
CASSLDRYNEQFF
>many|TRBJ2-7|.|TRBV20-1
TGCAGTGCTAGAGTGAGCCGGGGCGGGTACGAGCAGTACTTC
CSARVSRGGYEQYF
>many|TRBJ2-5|.|TRBV24-1
TGTGCCACCAGTGATTTTGGGGGAGGAGAGACCCAGTACTTC
CATSDFGGGETQYF
>many|TRBJ1-2|TRBD1|TRBV12-3/TRBV12-4
TGTGCCAGCAGCCAATCCCCGACAGGGTCTGACTATGGCTACACCTTC
CASSQSPTGSDYGYTF
>many|TRBJ2-5|.|TRBV18
TGTGCCAGCTCACCCAGAGGGCCCCTACAGGAGACCCAGTACTTC
CASSPRGPLQETQYF
>many|TRBJ2-2|TRBD2|TRBV12-3/TRBV12-4
TGTGCCAGCAGTTTAGACGGAGCGGGGACCGGGGAGCTGTTTTTT
CASSLDGAGTGELFF
>many|TRBJ1-2|.|TRBV18
TGTGCCAGCTCACTCATAGAAGGGAGAGGCTACACCTTC
CASSLIEGRGYTF
>many|TRBJ1-5|.|TRBV10-2
TGCGCCAGCGTCGGAGGTAGCAATCAGCCCCAGCATTTT
CASVGGSNQPQHF
>many|TRBJ1-2|.|TRBV28
TGTGCCAGCAGACAAGACAGTAACTATGGCTACACCTTC
CASRQDSNYGYTF
>many|TRBJ1-5|.|TRBV19
TGTGCCAGTAGGGAAGAAGGGCATCAGCCCCAGCATTTT
CASREEGHQPQHF
>many|TRBJ2-5|TRBD1|TRBV6-1
TGTGCCAGCAGTGAAGGACAGGGGCGGGAGACCCAGTACTTC
CASSEGQGRETQYF
>many|TRBJ1-5|.|TRBV7-7
TGTGCTAGCAGCTCAGCCACCCAGCCCCAGCATTTT
CASSSATQPQHF
>many|TRBJ2-2|.|TRBV20-1
TGCAGTGCTAGAGATCGGGGTAGCACCGGGGAGCTGTTTTTT
CSARDRGSTGELFF
>many|TRBJ1-2|.|TRBV28
TGTGCCAGCAGTTTGAATGGGTATGGCTACACCTTC
CASSLNGYGYTF
>many|TRBJ1-2|TRBD1|TRBV4-2
TGTGCCAGCAGCCAAGGACAGGGGGCGTATGGCTACACCTTC
CASSQGQGAYGYTF
>many|TRBJ2-3|TRBD2|TRBV4-1
TGCGCCAGCAGCCAGCTAGCGGGGGGCCGAGATACGCAGTATTTT
CASSQLAGGRDTQYF
>many|TRBJ2-6|.|TRBV10-3
TGTGCCATCAGTTTAGGACAGAGAATCTCTGGGGCCAACGTCCTGACTTTC
CAISLGQRISGANVLTF
>many|TRBJ2-5|TRBD2|TRBV18
TGCGCCAGCTCACCGAGCGGGGGTGAGACCCAGTACTTC
CASSPSGGETQYF
>many|TRBJ2-5|.|TRBV5-1
TGCGCCAGCAGCTTGGGGGGGCGAGGGGAGACCCAGTACTTC
CASSLGGRGETQYF
>many|TRBJ1-4|.|TRBV2
TGTGCCAGCATTCCGGGCCAGCTTAATGAAAAACTGTTTTTT
CASIPGQLNEKLFF
>many|TRBJ1-2|.|TRBV5-4
TGTGCCAGCAGCTTGGTAGGGACCCACTATGGCTACACCTTC
CASSLVGTHYGYTF
>many|TRBJ1-2|.|TRBV20-1
TGCAGTGCTAGAGAGGTGGACACCGTATTTGGTGGCTACACCTTC
CSAREVDTVFGGYTF
>many|TRBJ1-1|.|TRBV6-6
TGTGCCAGCAGTTACTCGAAAGGGGCGCATATTGAAGCTTTCTTT
CASSYSKGAHIEAFF
>many|TRBJ2-2|.|TRBV11-2
TGTGCCAGCAGCTTAGAAGAGGGGACCGGGGAGCTGTTTTTT
CASSLEEGTGELFF
>few|TRBJ2-7|.|TRBV6-2/TRBV6-3
TGTGCCAGCAGTCGGGACGGGGGATTCACTAGAGGGATCTACGAGCAGTACTTC
CASSRDGGFTRGIYEQYF
>many|TRBJ2-3|.|TRBV30
TGTGCCTGGAGTGAACTAGGATATCGAGATACGCAGTATTTT
CAWSELGYRDTQYF
>many|TRBJ2-1|.|TRBV10-1
TGCGCCAGCAGCCCCGGGGGCTCCTACAATGAGCAGTTCTTC
CASSPGGSYNEQFF
>many|TRBJ2-5|.|TRBV20-1
TGCAGTGCTAGAGATCCGAGGTCGTACGAGACCCAGTACTTC
CSARDPRSYETQYF
>many|TRBJ1-1|.|TRBV7-6
TGTGCCAGCAGCTTCGGACCGAACACTGAAGCTTTCTTT
CASSFGPNTEAFF
>many|TRBJ1-1|.|TRBV10-3
TGTGCCATCAGTGAGTTGGGCAATGAAGCTTTCTTT
CAISELGNEAFF
>few|TRBJ2-1|.|TRBV20-1
TGCAGTGCTAGAGAAACCGGGACTGACCGAGACAATGAGCAGTTCTTC
CSARETGTDRDNEQFF
>many|TRBJ2-7|.|TRBV5-1
TGCGCCAGCAGCCTTCTTGCAGTGAACGAGCAGTACTTC
CASSLLAVNEQYF
>few|TRBJ1-1|.|TRBV28
TGTGCCAGCAGTTTATGTGGTAAAGGCACTGAAGCTTTCTTT
CASSLCGKGTEAFF
>many|TRBJ2-1|.|TRBV9
TGTGCCAGCGACACCCAGGGGTACAATGAGCAGTTCTTC
CASDTQGYNEQFF
>many|TRBJ1-1|.|TRBV7-2
TGTGCCAGCAGCTTAGGGATCATTAGGAACACTGAAGCTTTCTTT
CASSLGIIRNTEAFF